The clone carrying this TCR beta chain was seen only a few times. Its specificity is unknown. Trimming removed 2 bases from V and 0 bases from J, with 9 bases in between. Germline lookup yields CDR1 SGHRS and CDR2 YFSETQ. The CDR3 loop spans 15 amino acids. This sample is drawn from a study of T-cell reconstitution after alpha-beta-depleted transplantation in children. Study-wide points: Several hundred graft clones that had expanded were reportedly the source of alpha-beta T cells about two months after transplant. Counts and diversity of T cells one year after transplant came mostly from newly produced T cells. Elevated TCRbeta diversity at day 60 was traced, in some patients, to surviving recipient T cells and thymic progenitors.

The authors prepared the TCRbeta library with unique molecular identifiers. TCRdb fed the PCR reads into MiXCR, producing one record per CDR3 protein. The sample lists just over 950,000 distinct CDR3 sequences; roughly 29% were seen once. The gene calls are TRBV5-1 and TRBJ2-1; no definite D call. This TCR derives from a boy younger than two who had a stem cell transplant for SCID, so the T cells may come from the graft donor. The sample in question was PBMCs, mostly from graft donor cells, obtained 360 days after TCRalphabeta/CD19-depleted stem cell transplant. CDR3 sequence: CASSLRTLSYNEQFF. CDR3 in DNA: TGCGCCAGCAGCTTAAGGACCCTCTCCTACAATGAGCAGTTCTTC.